Listed below are T cell receptor beta chains from one sample, sequenced in a study of T-cell reconstitution after alpha-beta-depleted transplantation in children. Each CDR3 protein gets one entry after TCRdb re-called the PCR reads with MiXCR. In the table there are about a million distinct CDR3 sequences, 25% to 30% of which are singletons. The sequencing used PBMCs, mostly from graft donor cells, collected 360 days after TCRalphabeta/CD19-depleted stem cell transplant. The receptor source for this set is a boy less than two years old who had a stem cell transplant for SCID, so the T cells may come from the graft donor. CDR3s include the opening cysteine and the closing phenylalanine or tryptophan. A D gene is named only where the DNA matches it firmly. Expanded clones get a size class; other rows say once, few or many, or leave the size out.

clone_size,v_call,j_call,d_call,cdr3_aa,cdr3_nt
many,TRBV7-6,TRBJ2-7,.,CASSSVTGSITYEQYF,TGTGCCAGCAGCTCCGTAACAGGATCGATTACCTACGAGCAGTACTTC
few,TRBV7-3,TRBJ2-3,.,CASSLRQTGHQTGGPSTDTQYF,TGTGCCAGCAGCTTAAGACAAACGGGACATCAAACTGGAGGGCCTAGCACAGATACGCAGTATTTT
few,TRBV3-1,TRBJ2-7,.,CASSQDTLAYEQYF,TGTGCCAGCAGCCAAGATACCCTGGCCTACGAGCAGTACTTC
few,TRBV6-1,TRBJ2-1,TRBD1,CASGEDRAAYNEQFF,TGTGCCAGCGGGGAAGACAGGGCCGCCTACAATGAGCAGTTCTTC
.,TRBV6-5,TRBJ2-3,.,CASSYSSRTDTQYF,TGTGCCAGCAGTTACTCGAGTCGGACAGATACGCAGTATTTT
few,TRBV12-3/TRBV12-4,TRBJ2-7,TRBD2,CASTPFLGGSREQYF,TGTGCCAGCACCCCATTTTTGGGGGGGTCCAGGGAGCAGTACTTC
many,TRBV10-2,TRBJ1-1,.,CASKGRLNTEAFF,TGCGCCAGCAAGGGGCGCTTGAACACTGAAGCTTTCTTT
few,TRBV20-1,TRBJ2-7,.,CSARGASYEQYF,TGCAGTGCTAGGGGGGCATCCTACGAGCAGTACTTC
few,TRBV4-3,TRBJ1-3,.,CASSQSRISESSGNTIYF,TGCGCCAGCAGCCAGTCGAGGATTTCAGAATCCTCTGGAAACACCATATATTTT
.,TRBV7-2,TRBJ1-1,TRBD1,CASMAGTGRDTEAFF,TGTGCCAGCATGGCGGGGACAGGCCGGGACACTGAAGCTTTCTTT
.,TRBV2,TRBJ1-1,TRBD1,CASTSGTENTEAFF,TGTGCCAGCACCTCCGGGACAGAGAACACTGAAGCTTTCTTT
many,TRBV3-1,TRBJ1-1,.,CASSLPGNTEAFF,TGTGCCAGCAGCTTGCCGGGGAACACTGAAGCTTTCTTT
.,TRBV20-1,TRBJ2-3,.,CSAGLSDTQYF,TGCAGTGCTGGACTTAGCGATACGCAGTATTTT
.,TRBV7-3,TRBJ2-3,TRBD2,CASSLNPAGATDTQYF,TGTGCCAGCAGCTTAAACCCAGCGGGGGCCACAGATACGCAGTATTTT
few,TRBV12-3/TRBV12-4,TRBJ2-5,.,CASSLGSSVGYQETQYF,TGTGCCAGCAGTTTAGGCTCTAGCGTAGGGTACCAAGAGACCCAGTACTTC
few,TRBV27,TRBJ1-1,.,CASSFRGNMNTEAFF,TGTGCCAGCAGTTTTCGCGGGAATATGAACACTGAAGCTTTCTTT
few,TRBV7-9,TRBJ2-1,TRBD1,CASSLAPGQGYNEQFF,TGTGCCAGCAGCTTAGCACCGGGACAGGGTTACAATGAGCAGTTCTTC
.,TRBV5-1,TRBJ1-3,.,CASSFGLLRASGNTIYF,TGCGCCAGCAGCTTCGGACTCTTGAGGGCGTCTGGAAACACCATATATTTT
few,TRBV25-1,TRBJ2-5,TRBD1,CASSEDTTGQETQYF,TGTGCCAGCAGTGAAGACACGACAGGGCAAGAGACCCAGTACTTC
.,TRBV12-3/TRBV12-4,TRBJ2-7,TRBD2,CASSPPRTSGAKYEQYF,TGTGCCAGCAGTCCGCCCAGAACTAGCGGTGCCAAGTACGAGCAGTACTTC
.,TRBV13,TRBJ2-1,.,CASSPNPRRSANEQFF,TGTGCCAGCAGCCCGAACCCCCGGAGGTCAGCCAATGAGCAGTTCTTC
many,TRBV4-1,TRBJ1-5,.,CASSQLPVNQPQHF,TGCGCCAGCAGCCAATTGCCAGTTAATCAGCCCCAGCATTTT
.,TRBV20-1,TRBJ2-3,.,CSVRGPTDTQYF,TGCAGTGTCCGGGGGCCCACAGATACGCAGTATTTT
few,TRBV12-3/TRBV12-4,TRBJ2-7,.,CASSPRMGWEQYF,TGTGCCAGCAGCCCCCGTATGGGATGGGAGCAGTACTTC
.,TRBV5-1,TRBJ2-1,.,CASSLSPVINEQFF,TGCGCCAGCAGCTTGTCGCCAGTTATCAATGAGCAGTTCTTC
few,TRBV10-3,TRBJ2-2,TRBD2,CAIRDTSGGPNTGELFF,TGTGCCATCAGGGATACTAGCGGGGGTCCCAACACCGGGGAGCTGTTTTTT